This T cell receptor beta chain was captured by sequencing in a study of blood T cell repertoires in COVID-19. About the study: The United States, Italy and Spain supplied acute and convalescent COVID-19 samples.

Study processing details: Amplification with reference gene primers provided the estimates of nucleated cell counts. Only in-frame clones appear in the TCRdb table, and some are missing; sequencing was by immunoSEQ multiplex PCR. The D gene and trimming were derived from the DNA, and the V and J assignments and clone size from that table. The sample includes roughly 100,000 clones, roughly three quarters of them seen just once. Germline values: CDR1 LGHDT, CDR2 YNNKEL (reference sequence). V lost 4 bases and J 0 bases, leaving 16 bases between the germline ends. This CDR3 region has 17 residues. This chain connects TRBV3-1 (or the pseudogene TRBV3-2) to TRBJ1-3, with a possible D match to TRBD1 (6 bases). This TCR came from an elderly woman with acute or convalescent COVID-19. The sequencing sample was made of peripheral blood. In DNA form, the CDR3 reads TGTGCCAGCAGCCCTCTTAGGGGGGGTAGCTCTGGAAACACCATATATTTT. It is translated as CASSPLRGGSSGNTIYF.